This is a list of T cell receptor beta chains from one sample in a study of tissue T cells after allogeneic stem cell transplantation. TCRdb keeps only in-frame clones here, not all; method: immunoSEQ multiplex PCR. The table includes 800 or so clones, roughly two thirds detected once. Specimen: liver tissue, collected at autopsy. The receptors shown here come from a male patient of 60 years or more with steroid-refractory graft-versus-host disease after an allogeneic stem cell transplant. Some T cells may have come from the graft donor. CDR3s include the opening cysteine and the closing phenylalanine or tryptophan. Fields, in order: V gene, clone size, J gene, D gene, CDR3 protein, CDR3 DNA. The D gene is left open where the match is weak. Size is omitted from some rows. Given values are once, few, many or a class for expanded clones.

>TRBV5-4|-|TRBJ2-2|-
CASSLGPGELFF
TGTGCCAGCAGCTTGGGCCCCGGGGAGCTGTTTTTT
>TRBV4-3|-|TRBJ2-3|TRBD2
CASSLREGITDTQYF
TGCGCCAGCAGCCTCAGGGAGGGGATCACAGATACGCAGTATTTT
>TRBV5-8|large|TRBJ2-1|-
CASSLDMGENEQFF
TGTGCCAGCAGCTTGGATATGGGGGAAAATGAGCAGTTCTTC
>TRBV2|-|TRBJ2-3|TRBD1
CASSVGTGSTDTQYF
TGTGCCAGCAGTGTAGGGACAGGAAGCACAGATACGCAGTATTTT
>TRBV3-1/TRBV3-2|-|TRBJ1-5|-
CASSHSYREGSNQPQHF
TGTGCCAGCAGCCACTCCTACAGGGAAGGTAGCAATCAGCCCCAGCATTTT
>TRBV5-6|few|TRBJ1-6|TRBD1
CASSPQGRTNSPLHF
TGTGCCAGCAGCCCACAGGGGCGAACGAATTCACCCCTCCACTTT
>TRBV29-1|-|TRBJ1-1|-
CSVEKGREGPMNTEAFF
TGCAGCGTTGAAAAGGGACGAGAGGGTCCAATGAACACTGAAGCTTTCTTT
>TRBV6-2/TRBV6-3|-|TRBJ1-1|TRBD1
CASSSQGARTEAFF
TGTGCCAGCAGTTCCCAGGGGGCAAGGACTGAAGCTTTCTTT
>TRBV11-2|-|TRBJ1-2|-
CASSLDRGFGYTF
TGTGCCAGCAGCTTAGATCGAGGGTTTGGCTACACCTTC
>TRBV7-9|few|TRBJ2-2|-
CASSLGSGSYTGELFF
TGTGCCAGCAGCTTAGGGTCGGGGTCGTACACCGGGGAGCTGTTTTTT
>TRBV2|-|TRBJ2-3|-
CASSEGTSSTDTQYF
TGTGCCAGCAGTGAAGGCACCTCTAGCACAGATACGCAGTATTTT
>TRBV7-2|-|TRBJ1-1|-
CASSLTAGVNTEAFF
TGTGCCAGCAGCTTGACCGCCGGGGTGAACACTGAAGCTTTCTTT
>TRBV27|-|TRBJ2-7|TRBD1
CASSRDRNSYEQYF
TGTGCCAGCAGCCGGGACAGAAACTCCTACGAGCAGTACTTC
>TRBV6-2/TRBV6-3|-|TRBJ1-2|TRBD1
CASSYLGQGFGYTF
TGTGCCAGCAGTTACCTTGGACAGGGGTTCGGCTACACCTTC
>TRBV11-2|-|TRBJ2-1|TRBD2
CASSLRLAGLYNEQFF
TGTGCCAGCAGCTTGAGGCTAGCGGGGCTTTACAATGAGCAGTTCTTC
>TRBV4-2|-|TRBJ1-1|-
CASSQRVSTEAFF
TGTGCCAGCAGCCAACGGGTGTCAACTGAAGCTTTCTTT
>TRBV18|-|TRBJ1-1|-
CASSQRGLNTEAFF
TGTGCCAGCTCCCAGCGGGGGCTGAACACTGAAGCTTTCTTT
>TRBV7-2|-|TRBJ1-6|-
CASSPQAGPNSPLHF
TGTGCCAGCAGCCCCCAGGCAGGGCCTAATTCACCCCTCCACTTT
>TRBV4-3|-|TRBJ2-4|TRBD2
CASSQEIDLAGGHKNIQYF
TGCGCCAGCAGCCAAGAGATCGACCTAGCGGGGGGGCACAAAAACATTCAGTACTTC
>TRBV6-5|-|TRBJ1-3|-
CASSPLPSGNTIYF
TGTGCCAGCAGTCCCCTCCCATCTGGAAACACCATATATTTT
>TRBV7-3|-|TRBJ2-1|TRBD2
CASSPRIAGGLNEQFF
TGTGCCAGCAGCCCGCGGATAGCGGGGGGTCTCAATGAGCAGTTCTTC
>TRBV4-3|-|TRBJ2-6|-
CASSHSGGSGANVLTF
TGCGCCAGCAGCCACTCTGGGGGTAGTGGGGCCAACGTCCTGACTTTC
>TRBV7-9|-|TRBJ1-4|-
CASRLSGWTNEKLFF
TGTGCCAGCAGACTCAGCGGGTGGACTAATGAAAAACTGTTTTTT
>TRBV6-2/TRBV6-3|-|TRBJ1-6|-
CASSKDSLRGYSPLHF
TGTGCCAGCAGTAAGGACAGCCTCAGGGGTTATTCACCCCTCCACTTT
>TRBV9|-|TRBJ2-6|-
CASSVEGAGANVLTF
TGTGCCAGCAGCGTAGAGGGGGCTGGGGCCAACGTCCTGACTTTC
>TRBV9|-|TRBJ2-5|TRBD2
CASSVTSGGYGETQYF
TGTGCCAGCAGCGTAACTAGCGGGGGGTACGGAGAGACCCAGTACTTC
>TRBV9|once|TRBJ2-7|TRBD1
CASSVEGAGEQYF
TGTGCCAGCAGCGTAGAGGGGGCTGGGGAGCAGTACTTC
>TRBV3-1/TRBV3-2|once|TRBJ2-2|-
CASSQGRGPNTGELFF
TGTGCCAGCAGCCAAGGAAGGGGCCCGAACACCGGGGAGCTGTTTTTT
>TRBV4-1|-|TRBJ1-4|-
CASSQENFIGGATNEKLFF
TGCGCCAGCAGCCAAGAAAACTTCATTGGGGGGGCGACTAATGAAAAACTGTTTTTT
>TRBV7-3|-|TRBJ2-5|-
CASSLTGGYQETQYF
TGTGCCAGCAGCTTAACGGGCGGGTACCAAGAGACCCAGTACTTC